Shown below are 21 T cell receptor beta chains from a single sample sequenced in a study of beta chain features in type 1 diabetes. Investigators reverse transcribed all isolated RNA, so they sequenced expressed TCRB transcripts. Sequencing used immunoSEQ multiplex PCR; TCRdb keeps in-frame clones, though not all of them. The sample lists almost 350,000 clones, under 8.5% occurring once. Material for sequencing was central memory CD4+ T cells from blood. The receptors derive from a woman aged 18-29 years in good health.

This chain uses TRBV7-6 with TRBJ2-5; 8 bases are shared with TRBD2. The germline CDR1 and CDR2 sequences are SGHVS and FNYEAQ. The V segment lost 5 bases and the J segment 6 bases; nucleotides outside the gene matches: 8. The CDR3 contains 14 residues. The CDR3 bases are TGTGCCAGCAGCCCCGGACCGGGGGGGAAGACCCAGTACTTC. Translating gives CASSPGPGGKTQYF.

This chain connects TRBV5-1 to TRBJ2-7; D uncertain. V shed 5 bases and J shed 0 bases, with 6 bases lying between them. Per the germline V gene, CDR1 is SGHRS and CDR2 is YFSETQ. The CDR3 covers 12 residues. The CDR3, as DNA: TGCGCCAGCAGTTTAAGCTCCTACGAGCAGTACTTC. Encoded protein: CASSLSSYEQYF.

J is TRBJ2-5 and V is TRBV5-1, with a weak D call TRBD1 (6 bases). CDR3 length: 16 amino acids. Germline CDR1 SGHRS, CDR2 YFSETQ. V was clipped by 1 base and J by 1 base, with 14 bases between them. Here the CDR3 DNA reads TGCGCCAGCAGCTTGCAAAGTGGGACAATCCAAGAGACCCAGTACTTC. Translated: CASSLQSGTIQETQYF.

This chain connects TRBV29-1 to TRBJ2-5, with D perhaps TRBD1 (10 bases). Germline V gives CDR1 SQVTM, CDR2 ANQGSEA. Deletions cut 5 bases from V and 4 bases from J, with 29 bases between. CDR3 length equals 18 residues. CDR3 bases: TGCAGCGTTATCCCGACAGGGGGCATGGTAGCGGGAGTAGAGACCCAGTACTTC. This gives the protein CSVIPTGGMVAGVETQYF.

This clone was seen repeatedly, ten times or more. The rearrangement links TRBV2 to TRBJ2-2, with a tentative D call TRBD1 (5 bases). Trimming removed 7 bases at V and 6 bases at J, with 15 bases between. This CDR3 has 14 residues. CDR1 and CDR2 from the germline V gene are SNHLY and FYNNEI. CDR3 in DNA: TGTGCCAGCAAGTATGACAGAGTTGCCGGGGAGCTGTTTTTT. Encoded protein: CASKYDRVAGELFF.

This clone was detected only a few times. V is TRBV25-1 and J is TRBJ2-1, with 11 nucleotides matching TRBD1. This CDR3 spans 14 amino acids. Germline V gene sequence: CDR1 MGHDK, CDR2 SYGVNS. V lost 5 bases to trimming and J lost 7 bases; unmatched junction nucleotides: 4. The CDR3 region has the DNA TGTGCCAGCAGTTGGACAGGGGGCGGGAATGAGCAGTTCTTC. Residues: CASSWTGGGNEQFF.

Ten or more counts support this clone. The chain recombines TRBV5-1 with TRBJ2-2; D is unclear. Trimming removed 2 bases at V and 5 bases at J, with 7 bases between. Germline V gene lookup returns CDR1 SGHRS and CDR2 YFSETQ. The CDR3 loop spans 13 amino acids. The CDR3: CASSFSFTGELFF. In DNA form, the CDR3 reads TGCGCCAGCAGCTTCTCTTTTACCGGGGAGCTGTTTTTT.

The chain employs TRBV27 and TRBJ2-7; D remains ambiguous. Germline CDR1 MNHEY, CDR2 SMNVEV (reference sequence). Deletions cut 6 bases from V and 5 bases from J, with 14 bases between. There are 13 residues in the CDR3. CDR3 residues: CASRKSNMDEQYF. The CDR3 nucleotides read TGTGCCAGCAGAAAGAGTAACATGGACGAGCAGTACTTC.

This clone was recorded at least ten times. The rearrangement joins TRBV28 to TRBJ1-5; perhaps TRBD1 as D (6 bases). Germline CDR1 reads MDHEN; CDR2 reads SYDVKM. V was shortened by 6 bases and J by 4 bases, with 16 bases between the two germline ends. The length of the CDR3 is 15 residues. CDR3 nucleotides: TGTGCCAGCAGCCACCAGGGGAGGAGGAATCAGCCCCAGCATTTT. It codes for CASSHQGRRNQPQHF. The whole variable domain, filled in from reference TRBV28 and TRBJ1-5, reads DVKVTQSSRYLVKRTGEKVFLECVQDMDHENMFWYRQDPGLGLRLIYFSYDVKMKEKGDIPEGYSVSREKKERFSLILESASTNQTSMYLCASSHQGRRNQPQHFGDGTRLSIL.

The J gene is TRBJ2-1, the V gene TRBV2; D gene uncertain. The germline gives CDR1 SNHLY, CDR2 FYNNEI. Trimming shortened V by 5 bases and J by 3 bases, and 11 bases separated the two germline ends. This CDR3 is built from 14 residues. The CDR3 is CASSSTDIYNEQFF. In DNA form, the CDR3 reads TGTGCCAGCAGTTCTACAGATATCTACAATGAGCAGTTCTTC.

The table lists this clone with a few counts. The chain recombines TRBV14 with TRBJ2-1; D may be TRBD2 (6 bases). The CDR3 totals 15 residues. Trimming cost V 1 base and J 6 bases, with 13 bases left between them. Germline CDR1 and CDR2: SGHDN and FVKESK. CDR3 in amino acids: CASSQVLLAVNEQFF. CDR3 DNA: TGTGCCAGCAGCCAAGTCTTACTAGCAGTCAATGAGCAGTTCTTC. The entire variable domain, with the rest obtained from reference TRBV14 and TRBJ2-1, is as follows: EAGVTQFPSHSVIEKGQTVTLRCDPISGHDNLYWYRRVMGKEIKFLLHFVKESKQDESGMPNNRFLAERTGGTYSTLKVQPAELEDSGVYFCASSQVLLAVNEQFFGPGTRLTVL.

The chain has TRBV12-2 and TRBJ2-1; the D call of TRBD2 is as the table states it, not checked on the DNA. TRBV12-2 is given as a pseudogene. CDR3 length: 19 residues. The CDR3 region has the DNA TGTGCAAGTCGCTCAAGGGACTCCTGGCGCCTGCACTCCTACAATGAGCAGTTCTTC. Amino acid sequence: CASRSRDSWRLHSYNEQFF.

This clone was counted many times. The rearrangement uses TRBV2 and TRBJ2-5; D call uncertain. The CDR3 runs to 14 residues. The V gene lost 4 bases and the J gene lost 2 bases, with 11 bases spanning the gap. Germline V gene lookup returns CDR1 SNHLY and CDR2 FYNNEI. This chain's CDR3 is CASSVRVGQETQYF. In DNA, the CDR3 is TGTGCCAGCAGTGTAAGGGTCGGACAAGAGACCCAGTACTTC. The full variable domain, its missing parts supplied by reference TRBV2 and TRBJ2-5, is EPEVTQTPSHQVTQMGQEVILRCVPISNHLYFYWYRQILGQKVEFLVSFYNNEISEKSEIFDDQFSVERPDGSNFTLKIRSTKLEDSAMYFCASSVRVGQETQYFGPGTRLLVL.

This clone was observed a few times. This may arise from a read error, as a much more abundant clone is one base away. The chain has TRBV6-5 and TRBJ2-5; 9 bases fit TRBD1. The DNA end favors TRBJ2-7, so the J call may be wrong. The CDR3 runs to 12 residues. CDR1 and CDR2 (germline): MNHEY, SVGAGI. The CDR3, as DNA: TGTGCCAGCAGCCGACAGGGGGACGAGCAGTACTTC. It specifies CASSRQGDEQYF.

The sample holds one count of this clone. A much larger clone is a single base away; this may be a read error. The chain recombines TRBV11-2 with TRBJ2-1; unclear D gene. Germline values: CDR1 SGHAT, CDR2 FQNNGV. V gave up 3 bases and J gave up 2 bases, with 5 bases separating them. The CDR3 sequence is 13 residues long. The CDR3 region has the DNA TGTGCCAGCAGCTTCGATCCCTACAATGAGCAGTTCTTC. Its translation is CASSFDPYNEQFF.

The CDR3 nucleotides read TGCGCCAGCAGCGTGAATCCCTACGAGCAGTACTTC. Translated, it gives CASSVNPYEQYF. The J gene is TRBJ2-7, the V gene TRBV5-1; D call uncertain. Trimming left V 4 bases short and J 2 bases short, with 7 bases between. The CDR3 extends over 12 amino acids. Germline V gene lookup returns CDR1 SGHRS and CDR2 YFSETQ.

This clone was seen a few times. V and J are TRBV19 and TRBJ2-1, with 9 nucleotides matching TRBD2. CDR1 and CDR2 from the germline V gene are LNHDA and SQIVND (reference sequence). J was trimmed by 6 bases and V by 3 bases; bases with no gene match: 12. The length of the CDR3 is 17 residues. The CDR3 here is CASSIFLAGGPGNEQFF. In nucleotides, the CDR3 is TGTGCCAGTAGTATTTTTCTTGCGGGAGGGCCGGGCAATGAGCAGTTCTTC.

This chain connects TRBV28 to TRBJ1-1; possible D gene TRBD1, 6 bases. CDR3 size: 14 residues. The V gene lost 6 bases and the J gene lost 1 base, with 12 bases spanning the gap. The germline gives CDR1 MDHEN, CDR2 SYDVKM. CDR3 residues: CASSRGQKNTEAFF. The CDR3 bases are TGTGCCAGCAGCCGTGGACAGAAGAACACTGAAGCTTTCTTT. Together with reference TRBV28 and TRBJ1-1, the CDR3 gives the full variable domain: DVKVTQSSRYLVKRTGEKVFLECVQDMDHENMFWYRQDPGLGLRLIYFSYDVKMKEKGDIPEGYSVSREKKERFSLILESASTNQTSMYLCASSRGQKNTEAFFGQGTRLTVV.

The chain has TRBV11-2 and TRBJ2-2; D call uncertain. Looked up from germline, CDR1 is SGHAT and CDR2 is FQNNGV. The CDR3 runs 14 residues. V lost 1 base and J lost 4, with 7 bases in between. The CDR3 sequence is CASSLGATTGELFF. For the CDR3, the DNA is TGTGCCAGCAGCTTAGGAGCGACCACCGGGGAGCTGTTTTTT.

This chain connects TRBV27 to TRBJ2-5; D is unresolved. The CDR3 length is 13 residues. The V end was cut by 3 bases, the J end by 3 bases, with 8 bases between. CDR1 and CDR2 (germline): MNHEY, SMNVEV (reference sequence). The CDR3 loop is CASSFRSEETQYF. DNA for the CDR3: TGTGCCAGCAGTTTTAGGTCAGAAGAGACCCAGTACTTC.

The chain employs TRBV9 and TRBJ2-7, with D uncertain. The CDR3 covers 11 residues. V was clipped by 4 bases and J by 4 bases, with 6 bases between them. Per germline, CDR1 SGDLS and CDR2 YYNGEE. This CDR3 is CASSPGYEQYF. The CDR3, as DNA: TGTGCCAGCAGCCCCGGGTACGAGCAGTACTTC. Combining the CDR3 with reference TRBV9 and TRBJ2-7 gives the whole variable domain DSGVTQTPKHLITATGQRVTLRCSPRSGDLSVYWYQQSLDQGLQFLIQYYNGEERAKGNILERFSAQQFPDLHSELNLSSLELGDSALYFCASSPGYEQYFGPGTRLTVT.